This TCR beta chain was recovered during a study of blood T cell repertoires in COVID-19. Study details: Acute and convalescent COVID-19 samples came from the United States, Italy and Spain. PBMCs, B-cell-depleted T cells, or T cells were the source of the cDNA or gDNA that made up the material.

The CDR3 is 17 residues long. Unmatched junction bases numbered 4, after V lost 1 base and J lost 0 bases. The V gene's germline CDR1 is SGHAT and CDR2 FQNNGV. In the study's own analysis: Reference gene primers were amplified, and this amplification served to estimate nucleated cell counts. Only in-frame clones appear in the TCRdb table, and some are missing; sequencing was by immunoSEQ multiplex PCR. The DNA gave D and trimming, while V, J and clone size come from that table. The sample has over 130,000 clones; roughly four fifths are singletons. V gene TRBV11-2 combines with J gene TRBJ2-1; 9 bases line up with TRBD2. The sample was peripheral blood. The clonotype comes from a woman aged 80 or older with acute or convalescent COVID-19. CDR3 DNA: TGTGCCAGCAGCTTAGTAGCGGGAGTAACCTCCTACAATGAGCAGTTCTTC. Translation: CASSLVAGVTSYNEQFF.